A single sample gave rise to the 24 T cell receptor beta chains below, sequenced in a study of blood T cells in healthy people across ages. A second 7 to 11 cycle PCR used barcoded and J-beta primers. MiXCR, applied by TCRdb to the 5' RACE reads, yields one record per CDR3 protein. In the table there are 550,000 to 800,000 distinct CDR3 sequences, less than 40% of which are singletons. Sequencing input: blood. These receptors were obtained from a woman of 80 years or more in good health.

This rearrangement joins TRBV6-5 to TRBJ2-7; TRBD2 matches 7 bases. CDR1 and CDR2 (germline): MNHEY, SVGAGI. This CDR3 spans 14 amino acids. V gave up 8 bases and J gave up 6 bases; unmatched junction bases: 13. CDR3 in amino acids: CASRGLSGKGEQYF. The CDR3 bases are TGTGCCAGCCGAGGCCTAAGCGGGAAGGGCGAGCAGTACTTC.

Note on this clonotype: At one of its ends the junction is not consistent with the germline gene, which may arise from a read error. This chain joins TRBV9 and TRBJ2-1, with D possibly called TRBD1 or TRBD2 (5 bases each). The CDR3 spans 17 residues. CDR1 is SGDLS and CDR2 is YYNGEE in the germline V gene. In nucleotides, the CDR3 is TGTACCAGCAGCCCCGGACCCGGGACCCGCTCCTACAATGAGCAGTTCTTC. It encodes CTSSPGPGTRSYNEQFF.

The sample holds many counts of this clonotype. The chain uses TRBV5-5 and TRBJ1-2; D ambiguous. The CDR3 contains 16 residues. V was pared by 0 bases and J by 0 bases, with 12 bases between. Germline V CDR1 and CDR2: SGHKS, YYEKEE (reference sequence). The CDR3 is CASSLGTTSSNYGYTF. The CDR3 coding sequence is TGTGCCAGCAGCTTGGGGACCACTAGTTCTAACTATGGCTACACCTTC.

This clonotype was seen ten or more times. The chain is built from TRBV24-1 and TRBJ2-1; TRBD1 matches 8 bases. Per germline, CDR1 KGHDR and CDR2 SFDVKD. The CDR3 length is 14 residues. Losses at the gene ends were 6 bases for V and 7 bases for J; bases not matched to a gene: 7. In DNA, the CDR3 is TGTGCCACCAGTCGCGGACAGGGTTGGAATGAGCAGTTCTTC. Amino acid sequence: CATSRGQGWNEQFF.

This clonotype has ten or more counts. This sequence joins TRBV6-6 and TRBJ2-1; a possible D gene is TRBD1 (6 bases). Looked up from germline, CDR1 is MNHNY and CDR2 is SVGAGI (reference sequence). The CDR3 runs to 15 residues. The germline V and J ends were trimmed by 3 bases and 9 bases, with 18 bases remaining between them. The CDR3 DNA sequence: TGTGCCAGCAGTTATTATGGACAGTCTCGCGGTGAGCAGTTCTTC. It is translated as CASSYYGQSRGEQFF.

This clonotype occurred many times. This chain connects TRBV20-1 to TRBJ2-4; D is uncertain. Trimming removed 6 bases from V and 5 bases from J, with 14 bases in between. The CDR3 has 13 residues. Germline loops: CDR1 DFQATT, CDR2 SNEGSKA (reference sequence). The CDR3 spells CSAPGDGENIQYF. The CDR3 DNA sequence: TGCAGTGCCCCTGGGGATGGGGAAAACATTCAGTACTTC.

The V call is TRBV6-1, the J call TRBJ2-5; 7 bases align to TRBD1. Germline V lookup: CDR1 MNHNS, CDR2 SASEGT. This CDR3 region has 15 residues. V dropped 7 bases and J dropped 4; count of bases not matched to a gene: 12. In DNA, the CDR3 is TGTGCCAGCACCCCAACAGGGGCGAGGCGAGAGACCCAGTACTTC. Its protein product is CASTPTGARRETQYF.

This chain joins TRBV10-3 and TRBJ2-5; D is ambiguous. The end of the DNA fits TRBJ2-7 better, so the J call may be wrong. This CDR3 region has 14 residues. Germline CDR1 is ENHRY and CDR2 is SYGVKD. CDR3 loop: CAISESGKPGEQYF. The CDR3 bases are TGTGCCATCAGTGAGTCTGGGAAACCCGGCGAGCAGTACTTC.

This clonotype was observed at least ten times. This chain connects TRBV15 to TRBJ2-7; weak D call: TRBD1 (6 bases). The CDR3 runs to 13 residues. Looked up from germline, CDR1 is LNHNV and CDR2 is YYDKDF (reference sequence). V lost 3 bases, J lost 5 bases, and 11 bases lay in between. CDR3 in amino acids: CATSSTGRDEQYF. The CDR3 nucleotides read TGTGCCACCAGCAGCACAGGGCGGGACGAGCAGTACTTC.

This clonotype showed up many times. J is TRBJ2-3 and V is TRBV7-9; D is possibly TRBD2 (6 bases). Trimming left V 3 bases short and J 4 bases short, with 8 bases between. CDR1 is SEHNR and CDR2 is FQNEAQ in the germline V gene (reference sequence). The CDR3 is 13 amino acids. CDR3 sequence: CASSFGGADTQYF. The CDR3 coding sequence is TGTGCCAGCAGCTTTGGCGGGGCAGATACGCAGTATTTT.

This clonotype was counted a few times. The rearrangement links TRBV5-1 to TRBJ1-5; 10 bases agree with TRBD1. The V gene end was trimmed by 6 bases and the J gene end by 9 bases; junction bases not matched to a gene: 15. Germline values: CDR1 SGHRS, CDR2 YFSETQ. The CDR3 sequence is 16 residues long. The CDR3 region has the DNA TGCGCCAGCATATCCCCGGGACAGGGGCCCTCTTTGCCCCAGCATTTT. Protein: CASISPGQGPSLPQHF.

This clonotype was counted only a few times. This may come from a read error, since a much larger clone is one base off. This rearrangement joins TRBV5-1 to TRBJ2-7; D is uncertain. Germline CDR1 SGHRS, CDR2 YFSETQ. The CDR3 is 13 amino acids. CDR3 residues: CAGSLVFGYEQYF. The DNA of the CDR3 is TGCGCCGGCAGCTTGGTTTTTGGCTACGAGCAGTACTTC.

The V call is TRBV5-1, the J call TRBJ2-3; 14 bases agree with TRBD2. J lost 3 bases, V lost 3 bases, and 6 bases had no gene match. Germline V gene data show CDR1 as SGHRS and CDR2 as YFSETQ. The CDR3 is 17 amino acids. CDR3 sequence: CASSSGTSGGQTDTQYF. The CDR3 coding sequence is TGCGCCAGCAGCTCAGGGACTAGCGGGGGCCAGACAGATACGCAGTATTTT. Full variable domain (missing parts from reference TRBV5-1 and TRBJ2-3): KAGVTQTPRYLIKTRGQQVTLSCSPISGHRSVSWYQQTPGQGLQFLFEYFSETQRNKGNFPGRFSGRQFSNSRSEMNVSTLELGDSALYLCASSSGTSGGQTDTQYFGPGTRLTVL.

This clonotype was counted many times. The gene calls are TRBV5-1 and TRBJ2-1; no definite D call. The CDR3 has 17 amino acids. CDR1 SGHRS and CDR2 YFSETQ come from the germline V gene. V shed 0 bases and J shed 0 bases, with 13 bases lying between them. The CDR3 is CASSLASPWSSYNEQFF. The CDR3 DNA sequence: TGCGCCAGCAGCTTGGCCTCCCCGTGGAGCTCCTACAATGAGCAGTTCTTC. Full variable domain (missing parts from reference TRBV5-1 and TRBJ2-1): KAGVTQTPRYLIKTRGQQVTLSCSPISGHRSVSWYQQTPGQGLQFLFEYFSETQRNKGNFPGRFSGRQFSNSRSEMNVSTLELGDSALYLCASSLASPWSSYNEQFFGPGTRLTVL.

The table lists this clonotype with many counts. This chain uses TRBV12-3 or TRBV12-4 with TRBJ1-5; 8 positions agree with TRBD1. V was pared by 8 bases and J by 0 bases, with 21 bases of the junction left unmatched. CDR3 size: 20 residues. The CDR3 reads CASSNSGGAGWVASNQPQHF. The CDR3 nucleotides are TGTGCCAGCTCGAATTCAGGGGGCGCGGGGTGGGTTGCTAGCAATCAGCCCCAGCATTTT.

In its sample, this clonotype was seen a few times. For the CDR3, the DNA is TGTGCCAGCAGCCACAGGAGTGGGGGCCACCTCACAGATACGCAGTATTTT. Amino acid sequence: CASSHRSGGHLTDTQYF. The chain is built from TRBV3-1 and TRBJ2-3; weak D call: TRBD1 (6 bases). Per the germline V gene, CDR1 is LGHDT and CDR2 is YNNKEL (reference sequence). This CDR3 is 17 amino acids long. Trimming removed 3 bases at V and 2 bases at J, with 18 bases between.

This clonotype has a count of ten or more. CDR3 coding DNA: TGTGCCAGCTACATCCGGCCAGGGTATGGCTACACCTTC. This translates into CASYIRPGYGYTF. The rearrangement uses TRBV28 and TRBJ1-2, with D possibly TRBD1 on 5 matching bases. The ends were cut back, 8 bases at V and 5 bases at J, with 15 bases in the middle. The CDR3 covers 13 residues. Per germline, CDR1 MDHEN and CDR2 SYDVKM.

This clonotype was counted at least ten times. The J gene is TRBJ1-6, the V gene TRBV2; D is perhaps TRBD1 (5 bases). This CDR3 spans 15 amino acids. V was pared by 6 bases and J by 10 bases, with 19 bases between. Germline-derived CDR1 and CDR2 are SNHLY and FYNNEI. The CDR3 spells CASRPGTATSSPLHF. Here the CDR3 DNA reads TGTGCCAGCAGACCTGGGACGGCCACTTCGTCACCCCTCCACTTT. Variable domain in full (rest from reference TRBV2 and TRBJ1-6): EPEVTQTPSHQVTQMGQEVILRCVPISNHLYFYWYRQILGQKVEFLVSFYNNEISEKSEIFDDQFSVERPDGSNFTLKIRSTKLEDSAMYFCASRPGTATSSPLHFGNGTRLTVT.

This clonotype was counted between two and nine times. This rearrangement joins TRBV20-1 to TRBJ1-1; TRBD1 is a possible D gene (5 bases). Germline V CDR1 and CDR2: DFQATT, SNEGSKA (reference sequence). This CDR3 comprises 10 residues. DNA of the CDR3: TGCACCCCAGGGCCTCTTGAAGCTTTCTTT. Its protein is CTPGPLEAFF.

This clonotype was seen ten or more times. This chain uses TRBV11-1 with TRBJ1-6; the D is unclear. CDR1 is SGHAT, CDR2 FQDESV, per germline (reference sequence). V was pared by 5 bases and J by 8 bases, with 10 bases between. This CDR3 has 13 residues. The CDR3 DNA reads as TGTGCCAGCAGCCTTCAAGAGGATTCACCCCTCCACTTT. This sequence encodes CASSLQEDSPLHF.

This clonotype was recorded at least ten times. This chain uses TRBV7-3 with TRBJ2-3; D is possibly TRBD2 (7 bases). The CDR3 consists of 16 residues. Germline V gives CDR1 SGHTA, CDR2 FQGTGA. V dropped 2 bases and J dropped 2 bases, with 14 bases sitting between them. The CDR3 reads CASSLFGGQFTDTQYF. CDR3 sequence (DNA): TGTGCCAGCAGCTTATTCGGGGGGCAATTCACAGATACGCAGTATTTT.

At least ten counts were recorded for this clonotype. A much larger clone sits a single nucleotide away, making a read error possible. The CDR3 sequence is CASSEALLRDVGWYEQYF. In nucleotides, the CDR3 is TGTGCCAGCAGTGAAGCGCTTCTTAGGGACGTCGGGTGGTACGAGCAGTACTTC. The chain joins TRBV2 to TRBJ2-7, with D perhaps being TRBD1 or TRBD2 (5 bases each). The CDR3 has 18 amino acids. Germline values: CDR1 SNHLY, CDR2 FYNNEI. V was cut by 0 bases and J by 4 bases, with 22 bases left in between.

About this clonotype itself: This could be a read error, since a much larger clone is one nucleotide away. CDR3 residues: CATSDSQWTNYGYTF. The CDR3 region has the DNA TGTGCCACCAGCGACTCCCAATGGACTAACTATGGCTACACCTTC. V is TRBV15 and J is TRBJ1-2; D not resolved. Trimming left V 5 bases short and J 0 bases short, with 13 bases between. This CDR3 is built from 15 residues. Looked up from germline, CDR1 is LNHNV and CDR2 is YYDKDF (reference sequence). Using reference TRBV15 and TRBJ1-2 for the parts outside the CDR3, the full variable domain is DAMVIQNPRYQVTQFGKPVTLSCSQTLNHNVMYWYQQKSSQAPKLLFHYYDKDFNNEADTPDNFQSRRPNTSFCFLDIRSPGLGDTAMYLCATSDSQWTNYGYTFGSGTRLTVV.

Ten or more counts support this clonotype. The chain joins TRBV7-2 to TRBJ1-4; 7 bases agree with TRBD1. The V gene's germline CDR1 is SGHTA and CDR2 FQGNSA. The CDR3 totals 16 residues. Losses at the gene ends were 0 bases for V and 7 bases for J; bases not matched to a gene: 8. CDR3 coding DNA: TGTGCCAGCAGCTTAGCCCTCAGGGGGAGGTCTGAAAAACTGTTTTTT. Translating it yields CASSLALRGRSEKLFF.